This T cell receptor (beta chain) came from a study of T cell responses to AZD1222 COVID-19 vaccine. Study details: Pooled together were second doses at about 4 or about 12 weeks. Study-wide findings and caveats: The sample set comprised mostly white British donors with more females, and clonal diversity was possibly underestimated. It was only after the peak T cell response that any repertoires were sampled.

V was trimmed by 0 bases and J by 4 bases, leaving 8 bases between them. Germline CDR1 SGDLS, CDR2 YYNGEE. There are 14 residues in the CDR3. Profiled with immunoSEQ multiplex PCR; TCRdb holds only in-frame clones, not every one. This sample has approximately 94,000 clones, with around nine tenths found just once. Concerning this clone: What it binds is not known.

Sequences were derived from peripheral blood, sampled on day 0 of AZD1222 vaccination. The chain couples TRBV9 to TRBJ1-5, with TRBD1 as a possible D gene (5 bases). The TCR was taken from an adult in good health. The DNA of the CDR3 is TGTGCCAGCAGCGTAGAGGGGACTAATCAGCCCCAGCATTTT. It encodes CASSVEGTNQPQHF.